These T cell receptor beta chains were read from a single sample in a study of T cell responses to AZD1222 COVID-19 vaccine. Profiled with immunoSEQ multiplex PCR; TCRdb holds only in-frame clones, not every one. The sample has approximately 120,000 clones, around 87% seen once. The material sequenced was peripheral blood, taken 28 days after the second AZD1222 dose. Every receptor here comes from an adult who received the AZD1222 COVID-19 vaccine. Each CDR3 is given with its conserved first and last residue. Each record gives: D gene, J gene, clone size, V gene, CDR3 protein, CDR3 DNA. D genes are given only for firm matches. The size of a clone is reported for some rows only, either as once, few or many, or as a class for expanded clones.

D: .
J: TRBJ2-2
size: .
V: TRBV5-4
CDR3: CASSLPSSETGELFF
DNA: TGTGCCAGCAGCTTGCCCTCGAGCGAAACCGGGGAGCTGTTTTTT

D: .
J: TRBJ2-1
size: .
V: TRBV3-1/TRBV3-2
CDR3: CASSQGRDYNEQFF
DNA: TGTGCCAGCAGCCAAGGCCGGGACTACAATGAGCAGTTCTTC

D: TRBD1
J: TRBJ1-1
size: .
V: TRBV30
CDR3: CAWSVRRGLNTEAFF
DNA: TGTGCCTGGAGTGTACGCAGGGGGCTAAACACTGAAGCTTTCTTT

D: TRBD2
J: TRBJ2-2
size: .
V: TRBV5-1
CDR3: CASSHASGRSTGELFF
DNA: TGCGCCAGCAGCCACGCTAGCGGGAGATCTACCGGGGAGCTGTTTTTT

D: .
J: TRBJ2-7
size: once
V: TRBV28
CDR3: CASSFANTKEQYF
DNA: TGTGCCAGCAGTTTCGCGAACACTAAAGAGCAGTACTTC

D: TRBD1
J: TRBJ2-7
size: .
V: TRBV7-6
CDR3: CASRPGTGGTYEQYF
DNA: TGTGCCAGCAGGCCCGGGACAGGGGGCACCTACGAGCAGTACTTC

D: .
J: TRBJ1-2
size: .
V: TRBV11-2
CDR3: CASSFGITPYTF
DNA: TGTGCCAGCAGCTTCGGGATCACACCCTACACCTTC

D: .
J: TRBJ2-5
size: .
V: TRBV10-3
CDR3: CAIRAPLQETQYF
DNA: TGTGCCATCAGGGCGCCCCTCCAAGAGACCCAGTACTTC

D: TRBD2
J: TRBJ2-3
size: few
V: TRBV13
CDR3: CASSPEGLAGADTQYF
DNA: TGTGCCAGCAGCCCGGAAGGACTAGCGGGAGCAGATACGCAGTATTTT

D: .
J: TRBJ1-5
size: .
V: TRBV7-2
CDR3: CASRDSSNQPQHF
DNA: TGTGCCAGTCGCGACAGCAGCAATCAGCCCCAGCATTTT

D: .
J: TRBJ1-6
size: once
V: TRBV30
CDR3: CAWSVMWSPLHF
DNA: TGTGCCTGGAGTGTAATGTGGTCACCCCTCCACTTT

D: .
J: TRBJ1-2
size: few
V: TRBV5-1
CDR3: CASSFTGQGYGYTF
DNA: TGCGCCAGCAGCTTTACAGGGCAGGGGTATGGCTACACCTTC

D: TRBD2
J: TRBJ2-3
size: .
V: TRBV5-1
CDR3: CASSRTGTSITDTQYF
DNA: TGCGCCAGCAGCCGGACCGGGACTAGCATCACAGATACGCAGTATTTT

D: .
J: TRBJ1-5
size: .
V: TRBV7-2
CDR3: CASSVRGNQPQHF
DNA: TGTGCCAGCAGCGTCAGGGGCAATCAGCCCCAGCATTTT

D: TRBD2
J: TRBJ2-3
size: .
V: TRBV5-1
CDR3: CASSSELAGGTDTQYF
DNA: TGCGCCAGCAGCTCGGAACTAGCGGGAGGCACAGATACGCAGTATTTT

D: .
J: TRBJ2-7
size: .
V: TRBV28
CDR3: CASSFRSWGPRSHEQYF
DNA: TGTGCCAGCAGTTTCAGGTCCTGGGGACCGAGGTCCCACGAGCAGTACTTC

D: TRBD2
J: TRBJ2-7
size: .
V: TRBV18
CDR3: CASSPRGLAGAGEQYF
DNA: TGTGCCAGCTCACCAAGGGGACTAGCGGGAGCAGGGGAGCAGTACTTC

D: .
J: TRBJ1-2
size: .
V: TRBV6-5
CDR3: CASSGRRYGYTF
DNA: TGTGCCAGCAGCGGGAGAAGATATGGCTACACCTTC

D: .
J: TRBJ2-5
size: .
V: TRBV7-6
CDR3: CASSLGRTAGETQYF
DNA: TGTGCCAGCAGCTTAGGTCGGACGGCGGGAGAGACCCAGTACTTC

D: .
J: TRBJ1-1
size: .
V: TRBV7-9
CDR3: CASRTAANEAFF
DNA: TGTGCCAGCAGGACGGCGGCAAACGAAGCTTTCTTT

D: TRBD2
J: TRBJ2-7
size: .
V: TRBV27
CDR3: CASTGAGGRDYEQYF
DNA: TGTGCCAGCACGGGGGCGGGGGGTCGAGACTACGAGCAGTACTTC

D: .
J: TRBJ1-1
size: .
V: TRBV4-2
CDR3: CASSWGTMNTEAFF
DNA: TGTGCCAGCAGCTGGGGGACAATGAACACTGAAGCTTTCTTT

D: TRBD1
J: TRBJ1-2
size: .
V: TRBV19
CDR3: CASKMRGTGNYGYTF
DNA: TGTGCCAGTAAAATGAGGGGGACAGGAAACTATGGCTACACCTTC

D: .
J: TRBJ2-5
size: .
V: TRBV11-2
CDR3: CASSPSQETQYF
DNA: TGTGCCAGCAGCCCTTCGCAAGAGACCCAGTACTTC

D: .
J: TRBJ2-2
size: .
V: TRBV5-6
CDR3: CASSLNRLPTGELFF
DNA: TGTGCCAGCAGCTTGAACAGACTCCCCACCGGGGAGCTGTTTTTT

D: TRBD2
J: TRBJ2-3
size: once
V: TRBV18
CDR3: CASSPELAGGYTDTQYF
DNA: TGTGCCAGCTCACCAGAACTAGCGGGGGGCTACACAGATACGCAGTATTTT